One sample yielded the 2 T cell receptor beta chains listed below, sequenced in a study of blood T cell repertoires in COVID-19. Measured with immunoSEQ multiplex PCR; TCRdb has only the in-frame clones, and not every one. In the table there are 100,000 to 150,000 clones, 85% to 90% of which are singletons. Sample: peripheral blood. The receptors here all came from a human donor in a cohort sampled during active COVID-19.

In this sample, this clone turned up a few times. The chain employs TRBV20-1 and TRBJ2-7; 11 nucleotides agree with TRBD2. The CDR3 covers 15 residues. With 3 bases clipped from V and 2 bases from J, the junction kept 6 bases outside the gene matches. Germline CDR1 is DFQATT and CDR2 is SNEGSKA (reference sequence). The CDR3 region has the DNA TGCAGTGCTAGTTTTACGGGACTAGCGGCCTACGAGCAGTACTTC. It translates to CSASFTGLAAYEQYF.

This clone was seen only once. The chain employs TRBV6-5 and TRBJ1-6; 9 bases align to TRBD1. With V trimmed by 5 bases and J by 10 bases, 3 bases remained unmatched. The CDR3 sequence is 13 residues long. Germline V gene sequence: CDR1 MNHEY, CDR2 SVGAGI. The DNA of the CDR3 is TGTGCCAGCAGTACAGGGGGCCAATCACCCCTCCACTTT. Translated, it gives CASSTGGQSPLHF.